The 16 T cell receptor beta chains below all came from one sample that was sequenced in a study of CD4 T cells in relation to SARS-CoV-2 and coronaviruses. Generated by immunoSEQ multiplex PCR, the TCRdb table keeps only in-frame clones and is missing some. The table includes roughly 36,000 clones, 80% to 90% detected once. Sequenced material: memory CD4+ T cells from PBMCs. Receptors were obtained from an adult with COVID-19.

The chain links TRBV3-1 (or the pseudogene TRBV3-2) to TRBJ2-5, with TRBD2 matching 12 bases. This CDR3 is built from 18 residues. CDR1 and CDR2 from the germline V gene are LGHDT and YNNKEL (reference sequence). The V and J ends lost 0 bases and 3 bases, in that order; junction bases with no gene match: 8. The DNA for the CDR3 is TGTGCCAGCAGCCAAGAGTCGGGACTAGCGGGTCGGAAAGAGACCCAGTACTTC. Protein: CASSQESGLAGRKETQYF.

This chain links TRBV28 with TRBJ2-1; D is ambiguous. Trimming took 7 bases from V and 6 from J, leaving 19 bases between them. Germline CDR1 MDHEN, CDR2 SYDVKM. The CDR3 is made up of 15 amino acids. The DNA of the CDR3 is TGTGCCAGCATGTTTCAGTACCACAGAGTCAATGAGCAGTTCTTC. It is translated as CASMFQYHRVNEQFF.

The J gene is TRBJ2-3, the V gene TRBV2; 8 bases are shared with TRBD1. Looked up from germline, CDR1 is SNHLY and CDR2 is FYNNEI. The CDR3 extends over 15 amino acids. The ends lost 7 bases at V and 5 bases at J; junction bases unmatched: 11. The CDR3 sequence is CASTTAQGALDTQYF. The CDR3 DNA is TGTGCCAGCACCACCGCGCAGGGGGCTTTAGATACGCAGTATTTT.

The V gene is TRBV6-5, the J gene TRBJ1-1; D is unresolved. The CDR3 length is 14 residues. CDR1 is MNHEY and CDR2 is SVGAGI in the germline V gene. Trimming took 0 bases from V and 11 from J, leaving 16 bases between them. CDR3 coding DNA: TGTGCCAGCAGTTACTCGACGGCGTCAGTTAGGGCTTTCTTT. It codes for CASSYSTASVRAFF.

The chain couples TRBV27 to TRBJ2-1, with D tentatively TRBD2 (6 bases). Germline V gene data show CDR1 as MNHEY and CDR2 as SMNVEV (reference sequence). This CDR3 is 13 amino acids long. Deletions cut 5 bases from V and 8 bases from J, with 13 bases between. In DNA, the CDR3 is TGTGCCAGCAGTCTTAGGAGGGATGATGAGCAGTTCTTC. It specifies CASSLRRDDEQFF.

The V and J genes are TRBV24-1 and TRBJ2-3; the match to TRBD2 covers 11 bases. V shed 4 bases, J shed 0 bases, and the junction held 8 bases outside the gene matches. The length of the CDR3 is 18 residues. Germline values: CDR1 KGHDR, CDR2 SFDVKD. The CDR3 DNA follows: TGTGCCACCAGTGACCCAACCGGGACTAGCGGAAGCACAGATACGCAGTATTTT. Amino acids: CATSDPTGTSGSTDTQYF.

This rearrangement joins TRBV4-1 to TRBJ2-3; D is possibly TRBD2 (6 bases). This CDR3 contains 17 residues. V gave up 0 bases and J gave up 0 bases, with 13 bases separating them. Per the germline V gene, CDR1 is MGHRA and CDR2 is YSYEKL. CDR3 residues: CASSQDFAGPSTDTQYF. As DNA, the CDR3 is TGCGCCAGCAGCCAAGATTTTGCGGGGCCTAGCACAGATACGCAGTATTTT.

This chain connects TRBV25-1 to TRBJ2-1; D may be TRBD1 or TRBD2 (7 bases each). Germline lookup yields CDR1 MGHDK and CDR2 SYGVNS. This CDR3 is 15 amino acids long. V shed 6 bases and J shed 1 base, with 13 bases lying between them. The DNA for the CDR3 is TGTGCCAGCAGGGGAGGGACAGTATCCTACAATGAGCAGTTCTTC. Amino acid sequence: CASRGGTVSYNEQFF.

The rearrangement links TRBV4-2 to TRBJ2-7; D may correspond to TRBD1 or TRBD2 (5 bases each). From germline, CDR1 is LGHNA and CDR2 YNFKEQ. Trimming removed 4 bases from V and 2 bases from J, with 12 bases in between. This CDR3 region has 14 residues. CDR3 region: CASSRSGQAYEQYF. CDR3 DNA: TGTGCCAGCAGCCGCAGCGGACAAGCCTACGAGCAGTACTTC.

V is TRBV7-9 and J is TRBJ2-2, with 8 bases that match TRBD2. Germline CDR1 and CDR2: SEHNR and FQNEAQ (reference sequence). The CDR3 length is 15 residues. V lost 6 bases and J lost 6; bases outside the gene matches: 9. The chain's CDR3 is CASRSTSVLSGELFF. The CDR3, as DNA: TGTGCCAGCAGGTCGACTAGCGTTCTTTCCGGGGAGCTGTTTTTT.

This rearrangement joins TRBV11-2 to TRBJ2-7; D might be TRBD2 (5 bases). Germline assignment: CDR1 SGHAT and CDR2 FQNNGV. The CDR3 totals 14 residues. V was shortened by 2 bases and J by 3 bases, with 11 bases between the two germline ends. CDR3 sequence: CASSLIRRVYEQYF. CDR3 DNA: TGTGCCAGCAGCTTAATCCGGCGGGTCTACGAGCAGTACTTC.

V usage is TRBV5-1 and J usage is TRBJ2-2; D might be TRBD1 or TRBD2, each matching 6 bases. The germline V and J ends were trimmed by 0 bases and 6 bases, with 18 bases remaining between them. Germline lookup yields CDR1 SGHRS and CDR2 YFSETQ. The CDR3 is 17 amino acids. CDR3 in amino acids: CASSLDRVQRVSGELFF. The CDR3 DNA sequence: TGCGCCAGCAGCTTGGACAGGGTGCAGCGGGTATCCGGGGAGCTGTTTTTT. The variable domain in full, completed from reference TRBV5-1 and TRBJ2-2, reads KAGVTQTPRYLIKTRGQQVTLSCSPISGHRSVSWYQQTPGQGLQFLFEYFSETQRNKGNFPGRFSGRQFSNSRSEMNVSTLELGDSALYLCASSLDRVQRVSGELFFGEGSRLTVL.

The CDR3, as DNA: TGCGCCAAGGGGACTAGCGGGACTTATGAGCAGTTCTTC. Residues: CAKGTSGTYEQFF. The V and J genes are TRBV5-1 and TRBJ2-1, with TRBD2 identical over 13 bases. V shed 9 bases, J shed 8 bases, and the junction held 5 bases outside the gene matches. The germline V gene encodes CDR1 SGHRS and CDR2 YFSETQ. The CDR3 has 13 amino acids.

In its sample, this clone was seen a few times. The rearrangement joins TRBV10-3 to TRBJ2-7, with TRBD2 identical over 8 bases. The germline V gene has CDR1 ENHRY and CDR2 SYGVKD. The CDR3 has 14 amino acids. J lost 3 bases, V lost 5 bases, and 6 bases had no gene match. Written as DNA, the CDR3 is TGTGCCATCAGTCTTAGCGGGATCGTCTACGAGCAGTACTTC. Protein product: CAISLSGIVYEQYF.

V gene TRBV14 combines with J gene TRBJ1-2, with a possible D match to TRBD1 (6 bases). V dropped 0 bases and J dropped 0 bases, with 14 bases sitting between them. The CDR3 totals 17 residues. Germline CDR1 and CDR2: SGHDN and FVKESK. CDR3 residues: CASSQERGGRANYGYTF. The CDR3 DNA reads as TGTGCCAGCAGCCAAGAAAGGGGGGGACGAGCTAACTATGGCTACACCTTC. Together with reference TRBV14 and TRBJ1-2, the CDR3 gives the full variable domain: EAGVTQFPSHSVIEKGQTVTLRCDPISGHDNLYWYRRVMGKEIKFLLHFVKESKQDESGMPNNRFLAERTGGTYSTLKVQPAELEDSGVYFCASSQERGGRANYGYTFGSGTRLTVV.

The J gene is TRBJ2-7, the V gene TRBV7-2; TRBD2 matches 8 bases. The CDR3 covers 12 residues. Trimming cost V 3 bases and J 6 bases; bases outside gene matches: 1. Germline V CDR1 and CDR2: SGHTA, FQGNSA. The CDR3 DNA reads TGTGCCAGCAGCTTGGGACTAGGCGAGCAGTACTTC. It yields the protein CASSLGLGEQYF.